Following are 13 T cell receptor beta chains from one sample sequenced in a study of quantifying T cell responses using KT2 cells. Across the study: RNA was reverse transcribed with TCR alpha and beta constant-region primers.

An oligo carrying a UMI was ligated to the cDNA 3' end. An equimolar mix of RC1.1 and RC1.2 primed the beta chain across TRBC1 and TRBC2. From the UMI-ligation and nested PCR reads, TCRdb called clonotypes with MiXCR, one entry per CDR3 protein. The sample contains 25,000 to 35,000 distinct CDR3 sequences, 10% of which appear only once. Material: PBMCs spiked with cells of the T cell clone KT2. Source of these receptors: a human donor.

This clonotype was recorded many times. The V gene is TRBV5-1, the J gene TRBJ2-3; 14 bases line up with TRBD2. The CDR3 is made up of 15 amino acids. After removal of 4 bases from V and 7 bases from J, the junction contained 5 bases not matched to a gene. Germline V gene lookup returns CDR1 SGHRS and CDR2 YFSETQ. CDR3 in DNA: TGCGCCAGCAGCGAGGGACTAGCGGGAGCCTATACGCAGTATTTT. This encodes CASSEGLAGAYTQYF. The full variable domain, with the rest looked up from reference TRBV5-1 and TRBJ2-3, is KAGVTQTPRYLIKTRGQQVTLSCSPISGHRSVSWYQQTPGQGLQFLFEYFSETQRNKGNFPGRFSGRQFSNSRSEMNVSTLELGDSALYLCASSEGLAGAYTQYFGPGTRLTVL.

This clonotype was found many times. This rearrangement joins TRBV6-5 to TRBJ2-3, with 9 positions matching TRBD1. Germline assignment: CDR1 MNHEY and CDR2 SVGAGI. The CDR3 sequence is 15 residues long. V lost 0 bases and J lost 4; bases outside the gene matches: 2. This CDR3 reads CASSYSGQGSDTQYF. The CDR3 bases are TGTGCCAGCAGTTACTCTGGACAGGGGTCAGATACGCAGTATTTT.

For this clonotype: This may be a read error: a much more frequent sequence differs by one nucleotide. The CDR3 end shows no conserved phenylalanine or tryptophan, and so a read error is likely. The chain carries TRBV6-1 and TRBJ1-1; the D is unclear. The CDR3 length is 12 residues. Germline V gene lookup returns CDR1 MNHNS and CDR2 SASEGT. The V and J ends lost 4 bases and 2 bases respectively, with 5 bases between them. DNA for the CDR3: TGTGCCAGCAGTGTGGGAAACACTGAAGCTTTCCTT. Residues: CASSVGNTEAFL.

The rearrangement uses TRBV11-2 and TRBJ1-2; possibly TRBD1 for D (6 bases). V gave up 0 bases and J gave up 4 bases, with 15 bases separating them. The germline V gene has CDR1 SGHAT and CDR2 FQNNGV. This CDR3 contains 16 residues. The CDR3 loop reads CASSLDPQGRIYGYTF. CDR3 coding DNA: TGTGCCAGCAGCTTAGATCCCCAGGGGAGAATCTATGGCTACACCTTC.

This clonotype was picked up a small number of times. The chain joins TRBV10-2 to TRBJ1-6, with D unclear. V lost 2 bases to trimming and J lost 9 bases, with 14 bases between them. This CDR3 has 15 amino acids. CDR1 and CDR2 (germline): WSHSY, SAAADI. The DNA for the CDR3 is TGCGCCAGCAGTGAGGCTGGAGGGATCGGTTCACCCCTCCACTTT. The encoded protein is CASSEAGGIGSPLHF.

The V gene is TRBV14, the J gene TRBJ2-7, with TRBD2 as a possible D gene (5 bases). Trimming stripped 3 bases from V and 5 bases from J, with 11 bases between. The CDR3 has 13 residues. The germline V gene has CDR1 SGHDN and CDR2 FVKESK. CDR3: CASSHFSVHEQYF. The CDR3 nucleotides read TGTGCCAGCAGCCATTTTAGCGTCCACGAGCAGTACTTC.

This clonotype appeared many times. An end of the junction does not agree with germline; a read error may underlie this. The V and J genes are TRBV7-9 and TRBJ2-3; 7 positions agree with TRBD1. The CDR3 consists of 16 residues. The germline V gene has CDR1 SEHNR and CDR2 FQNEAQ (reference sequence). The CDR3 loop reads CASTLPQGPSTDTQYF. The CDR3 DNA follows: TGTGCCAGCACCTTACCACAGGGGCCGAGCACAGATACGCAGTATTTT. The variable domain in full, with the rest retrieved from reference TRBV7-9 and TRBJ2-3, is DTGVSQNPRHKITKRGQNVTFRCDPISEHNRLYWYRQTLGQGPEFLTYFQNEAQLEKSRLLSDRFSAERPKGSFSTLEIQRTEQGDSAMYLCASTLPQGPSTDTQYFGPGTRLTVL.

This clonotype was seen many times. The chain has TRBV3-1 and TRBJ2-4, with D uncertain. The V end lost 1 base, the J end lost 0 bases, and 13 bases lay between the germline ends. The CDR3 runs 17 residues. The V gene's germline CDR1 is LGHDT and CDR2 YNNKEL (reference sequence). The CDR3 region has the DNA TGTGCCAGCAGCCAAGGCCTAGGGCTAACAGCCAAAAACATTCAGTACTTC. It encodes CASSQGLGLTAKNIQYF.

This clonotype showed up many times. The chain joins TRBV20-1 to TRBJ2-7; unclear D gene. The CDR3 totals 14 residues. The V gene's germline CDR1 is DFQATT and CDR2 SNEGSKA (reference sequence). Trimming took 5 bases from V and 3 from J, leaving 17 bases between them. The CDR3 DNA follows: TGCAGTGCTCGGAGCGATTCTGGTTACTACGAGCAGTACTTC. It yields the protein CSARSDSGYYEQYF.

This sequence joins TRBV6-4 and TRBJ2-6; 8 bases match TRBD2. With V trimmed by 5 bases and J by 0 bases, 3 bases remained unmatched. CDR1 is MRHNA, CDR2 SNTAGT, per germline. This CDR3 has 16 amino acids. The CDR3 DNA reads as TGTGCCAGCAGTCGGGAGGGGGACTCTGGGGCCAACGTCCTGACTTTC. Translation: CASSREGDSGANVLTF.

This clonotype has just a few counts. The chain carries TRBV27 and TRBJ1-4; 8 bases align to TRBD1. The CDR3 covers 14 residues. Trimming removed 6 bases from V and 8 bases from J; junction bases left unmatched: 8. Germline CDR1 and CDR2: MNHEY and SMNVEV (reference sequence). CDR3 sequence: CASRNRGWEEKLFF. The CDR3 nucleotides are TGTGCCAGCAGAAACAGGGGGTGGGAAGAAAAACTGTTTTTT.

This clonotype has just a few counts. V and J are TRBV20-1 and TRBJ1-4; D might be TRBD1 (6 bases). The CDR3 loop spans 15 amino acids. Trimming stripped 6 bases from V and 4 bases from J, with 18 bases between. Germline-derived CDR1 and CDR2 are DFQATT and SNEGSKA (reference sequence). The CDR3 DNA follows: TGCAGTGCCATCCCCTTTCAGGGGAATAATGAAAAACTGTTTTTT. Protein sequence: CSAIPFQGNNEKLFF.

In this sample, this clonotype turned up many times. The chain couples TRBV7-9 to TRBJ1-5; 7 bases align to TRBD1. Germline CDR1 and CDR2: SEHNR and FQNEAQ (reference sequence). The CDR3 extends over 16 amino acids. V shed 5 bases, J shed 4 bases, and the junction held 11 bases outside the gene matches. The CDR3 loop is CASSPASDRHNQPQHF. In DNA, the CDR3 is TGTGCCAGCAGCCCCGCGTCGGACAGGCATAATCAGCCCCAGCATTTT.